These T cell receptor beta chains were read from a single sample in a study of cytomegalovirus exposure and HLA in healthy donors. The protocol was immunoSEQ multiplex PCR, while the TCRdb copy is restricted to in-frame clones and leaves out a portion. In total, the table holds under 200,000 clones. Specimen: PBMCs. The source of these receptors is a man aged 25-45 years in good health and CMV-seronegative. CDR3s include the opening cysteine and the closing phenylalanine or tryptophan. The order of the fields is V gene, D gene, J gene, CDR3 protein, CDR3 DNA. D genes are given only for firm matches.

TRBV29-1,.,TRBJ1-2,CSVASGDRGYGYTF,TGCAGCGTGGCCAGTGGGGATCGGGGCTATGGCTACACCTTC
TRBV5-4,.,TRBJ1-1,CASSSPDGGSTEAFF,TGTGCCAGCAGCTCCCCGGATGGGGGGAGCACTGAAGCTTTCTTT
TRBV19,.,TRBJ1-1,CASSIERAEEAFF,TGTGCCAGTAGTATTGAGAGGGCAGAGGAAGCTTTCTTT
TRBV19,TRBD1,TRBJ2-1,CASSIDRDRKFF,TGTGCCAGTAGTATAGATCGGGACAGGAAGTTCTTC
TRBV5-1,TRBD2,TRBJ2-7,CASSLGLAGGKIYEQYF,TGCGCCAGCAGCCTCGGACTAGCGGGAGGCAAGATCTACGAGCAGTACTTC
TRBV4-2,TRBD2,TRBJ2-7,CASSNKSGGSRYEQYF,TGTGCCAGCAGCAATAAATCGGGGGGAAGTCGCTACGAGCAGTACTTC
TRBV27,TRBD1,TRBJ2-2,CASSPGVVVRGQGITGELFF,TGTGCCAGCAGTCCCGGGGTGGTCGTTAGGGGACAGGGTATAACCGGGGAGCTGTTTTTT
TRBV13,TRBD2,TRBJ2-1,CASSLMGTSDYNEQFF,TGTGCCAGCAGCTTAATGGGGACTAGCGACTACAATGAGCAGTTCTTC
TRBV5-6,TRBD1,TRBJ1-3,CASSRGQGTGNTIYF,TGTGCCAGCAGCCGGGGACAGGGGACTGGAAACACCATATATTTT
TRBV28,TRBD2,TRBJ2-3,CASSPPSGRASTDTQYF,TGTGCCAGCAGTCCCCCTAGCGGGAGGGCCAGCACAGATACGCAGTATTTT
TRBV2,TRBD2,TRBJ2-1,CASRTSGQINEQFF,TGTGCCAGCAGGACTAGCGGCCAAATCAATGAGCAGTTCTTC
TRBV11-2,.,TRBJ1-2,CASRIPGTLHYGYTF,TGTGCCAGCAGGATCCCTGGGACATTACACTATGGCTACACCTTC
TRBV4-1,TRBD1,TRBJ1-6,CASSQTGGSYNSPLHF,TGCGCCAGCAGCCAGACAGGGGGATCCTATAATTCACCCCTCCACTTT
TRBV27,.,TRBJ1-5,CASRLSGYSNQPQHF,TGTGCCAGCAGACTCTCCGGTTATAGCAATCAGCCCCAGCATTTT
TRBV30,.,TRBJ1-5,CAWSVHGVLGGSSYSNQPQHF,TGTGCCTGGAGTGTACACGGGGTCCTGGGTGGCAGTTCCTATAGCAATCAGCCCCAGCATTTT
TRBV4-1,TRBD2,TRBJ2-7,CASSQGGLAGGGEQYF,TGCGCCAGCAGCCAAGGAGGGCTAGCGGGAGGAGGAGAGCAGTACTTC
TRBV18,.,TRBJ2-5,CASSPPGRGRQETQYF,TGTGCCAGCTCACCACCAGGCAGGGGTCGGCAAGAGACCCAGTACTTC
TRBV5-4,TRBD1,TRBJ2-1,CASSFWDRATNEQFF,TGTGCCAGCAGCTTTTGGGACAGGGCAACAAATGAGCAGTTCTTC